This TCR beta chain comes out of a study of T cell responses to AZD1222 COVID-19 vaccine. Study-level findings and limits: Increased Spike-specific TCR breadth and depth were observed after two AZD1222 doses. Among those given AZD1222, only 6 or 7 were seropositive at baseline. White British ancestry dominated among donors, who included more females, and clonal diversity was possibly underestimated. Repertoires were collected only later (after the peak T cell response had occurred).

The method was immunoSEQ multiplex PCR; TCRdb's version includes in-frame clones alone and lacks a portion of them. The sample holds 130,000 to 150,000 clones, around 90% seen once. This clone showed up just once. The target antigen is unknown. V lost 0 bases to trimming and J lost 2 bases, with 7 bases between them. This CDR3 contains 14 residues. Germline V lookup: CDR1 LGHDT, CDR2 YNNKEL (reference sequence). The sequences come from peripheral blood, collected on day 0 of AZD1222 vaccination. The chain employs TRBV3-1 (or the pseudogene TRBV3-2) and TRBJ2-5; D is undetermined. The clonotype originates from an adult in good health. Here the CDR3 DNA reads TGTGCCAGCAGCCAAGATCACCGACAAGAGACCCAGTACTTC. This translates into CASSQDHRQETQYF.